This T cell receptor (beta chain) was observed in a study of CD8 T cells in ankylosing spondylitis. There are many counts of this clonotype. TCRdb passed the 5' RACE reads through MiXCR, listing each CDR3 protein once. The sample lists about 190,000 distinct CDR3 sequences; 13% were seen once. Trimming pared 4 bases from V and 4 bases from J, leaving 15 bases between. Germline lookup yields CDR1 SGDLS and CDR2 YYNGEE. This CDR3 has 15 residues. This receptor was obtained from a female donor with ankylosing spondylitis or in good health (not recorded which). The gene calls are TRBV9 and TRBJ1-5; D is perhaps TRBD1 (5 bases). Sequenced material: blood, either unsorted or a sorted T cell fraction (not recorded which). Here the CDR3 DNA reads TGTGCCAGCAGCAACACGGTGGGGGGGAATCAGCCCCAGCATTTT. Translation gives CASSNTVGGNQPQHF.